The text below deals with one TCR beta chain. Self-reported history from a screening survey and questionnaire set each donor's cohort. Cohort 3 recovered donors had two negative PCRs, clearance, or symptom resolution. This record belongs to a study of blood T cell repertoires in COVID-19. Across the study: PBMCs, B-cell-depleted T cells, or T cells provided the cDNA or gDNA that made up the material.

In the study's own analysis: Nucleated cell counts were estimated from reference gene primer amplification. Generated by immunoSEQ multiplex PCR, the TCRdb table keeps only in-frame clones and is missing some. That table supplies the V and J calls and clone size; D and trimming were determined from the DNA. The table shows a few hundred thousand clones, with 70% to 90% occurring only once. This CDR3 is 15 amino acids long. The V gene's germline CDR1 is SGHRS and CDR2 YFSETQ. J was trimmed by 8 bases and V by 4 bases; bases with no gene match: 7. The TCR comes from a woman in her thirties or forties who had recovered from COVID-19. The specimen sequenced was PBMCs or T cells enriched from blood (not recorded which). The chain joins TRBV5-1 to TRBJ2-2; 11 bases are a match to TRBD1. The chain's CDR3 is CASSDRTGGRGELFF. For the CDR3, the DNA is TGCGCCAGCAGCGATAGGACAGGGGGCCGTGGGGAGCTGTTTTTT.